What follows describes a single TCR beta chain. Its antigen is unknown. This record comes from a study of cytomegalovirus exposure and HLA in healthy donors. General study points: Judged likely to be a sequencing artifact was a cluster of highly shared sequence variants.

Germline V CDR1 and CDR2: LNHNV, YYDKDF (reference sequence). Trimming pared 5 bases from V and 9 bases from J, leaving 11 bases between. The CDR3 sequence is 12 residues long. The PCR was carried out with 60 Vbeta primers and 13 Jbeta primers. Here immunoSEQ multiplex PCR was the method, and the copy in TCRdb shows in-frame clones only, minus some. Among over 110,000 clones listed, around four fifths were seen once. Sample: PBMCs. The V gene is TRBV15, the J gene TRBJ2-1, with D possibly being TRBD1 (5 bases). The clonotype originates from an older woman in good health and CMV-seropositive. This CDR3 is CATSRTTREQFF. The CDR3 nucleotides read TGTGCCACCAGCCGGACAACACGTGAGCAGTTCTTC.